These 12 T cell receptor beta chains share one sample of origin, sequenced in a study of T cells in Graves' hyperthyroidism and ophthalmopathy. Template material for amplifying TCR beta CDR3 regions consisted of RNA transcripts. HTBI primers were used for first-round RT-PCR of the TCR CDR3. TCRdb re-called the multiplex PCR reads through MiXCR, storing one row per CDR3 protein. This table has nearly 600,000 distinct CDR3 sequences, approximately 15% appearing once. Sequenced input: blood. The receptors shown here come from a woman under 30 with Graves' ophthalmopathy.

This clonotype was detected once. The CDR3 region has the DNA TGTGCCAGCAGTTACTCAACTCCGGGACTAGCGGACTACGAGCAGTACTTC. Translation gives CASSYSTPGLADYEQYF. The chain couples TRBV6-5 to TRBJ2-7, with 11 bases fitting TRBD2. This CDR3 region has 17 residues. The trim removed 0 bases at V and 3 bases at J, leaving 7 bases unmatched. CDR1 is MNHEY, CDR2 SVGAGI, per germline.

This clonotype was detected many times. This chain connects TRBV14 to TRBJ2-1; TRBD1 matches at 7 bases. Germline V CDR1 and CDR2: SGHDN, FVKESK. V was clipped by 5 bases and J by 8 bases; unmatched bases: 3. The CDR3 extends over 12 amino acids. The CDR3 DNA follows: TGTGCCAGCAGCTTTACAGGGGATGAGCAGTTCTTC. Translation gives CASSFTGDEQFF.

There are many counts of this clonotype. The chain links TRBV27 to TRBJ2-3; 7 bases are a match to TRBD2. The germline CDR1 and CDR2 sequences are MNHEY and SMNVEV (reference sequence). The CDR3 extends over 16 amino acids. Trimming removed 5 bases from V and 2 bases from J; junction bases left unmatched: 10. The CDR3 loop is CASSPNPLAATDTQYF. CDR3 sequence (DNA): TGTGCCAGCAGTCCGAACCCTCTAGCGGCCACAGATACGCAGTATTTT.

In its sample, this clonotype was seen many times. This chain joins TRBV10-3 and TRBJ2-7; D is unclear. V was pared by 6 bases and J by 0 bases, with 15 bases between. Germline CDR1 ENHRY, CDR2 SYGVKD. There are 15 residues in the CDR3. The CDR3 bases are TGTGCCATCAGCCTCCCAGCCGCCAGCTCCTACGAGCAGTACTTC. Translation: CAISLPAASSYEQYF.

This clonotype was counted at least ten times. V usage is TRBV19 and J usage is TRBJ1-5; D gene uncertain. The V and J ends lost 3 bases and 5 bases respectively, with 11 bases between them. This CDR3 spans 14 amino acids. CDR1 is LNHDA, CDR2 SQIVND, per germline (reference sequence). The CDR3 bases are TGTGCCAGTAGTATCCGGCCCCCCGATCAGCCCCAGCATTTT. Protein product: CASSIRPPDQPQHF.

This clonotype was counted between two and nine times. This chain links TRBV2 with TRBJ1-1, with 7 bases fitting TRBD1. This CDR3 spans 18 amino acids. Germline V gene data show CDR1 as SNHLY and CDR2 as FYNNEI. Losses at the gene ends were 3 bases for V and 1 base for J; bases not matched to a gene: 14. CDR3 sequence: CASSEGQQGTRWNTEAFF. CDR3 nucleotides: TGTGCCAGCAGTGAGGGTCAACAGGGGACAAGATGGAACACTGAAGCTTTCTTT.

This clonotype turned up a few times. The chain joins TRBV4-1 to TRBJ2-5; the D is unclear. The CDR3 spans 15 residues. The germline CDR1 and CDR2 sequences are MGHRA and YSYEKL. Trimming cost V 1 base and J 2 bases, with 11 bases left between them. For the CDR3, the DNA is TGCGCCAGCAGCCAAGTGAAGCTACCACAAGAGACCCAGTACTTC. Amino acids: CASSQVKLPQETQYF.

This clonotype was detected ten times or more. The CDR3 sequence is CASSRAGGNTEAFF. CDR3 sequence (DNA): TGTGCCAGCAGCAGGGCCGGGGGGAACACTGAAGCTTTCTTT. The chain recombines TRBV3-1 with TRBJ1-1, with D possibly TRBD1 on 5 matching bases. V shed 5 bases and J shed 1 base, with 11 bases lying between them. The CDR3 loop spans 14 amino acids. CDR1 and CDR2 (germline): LGHDT, YNNKEL (reference sequence). The whole variable domain, remainder taken from reference TRBV3-1 and TRBJ1-1, is DTAVSQTPKYLVTQMGNDKSIKCEQNLGHDTMYWYKQDSKKFLKIMFSYNNKELIINETVPNRFSPKSPDKAHLNLHINSLELGDSAVYFCASSRAGGNTEAFFGQGTRLTVV.

About this clonotype: A clone one base away is much larger, so this may be a read error. This chain joins TRBV10-3 and TRBJ2-1, with 10 positions matching TRBD1. The CDR3 extends over 16 amino acids. CDR1 is ENHRY, CDR2 SYGVKD, per germline. The CDR3 DNA follows: TGTGCCATCAGTGGCCTGACAGGGGGCCTAATTAATGAGAAGTTCTTC. Translated: CAISGLTGGLINEKFF.

The CDR3 coding sequence is TGTGCCAGCAGCCCACGGACAGGGTGGAGCACCGGGGAGCTGTTTTTT. Translation gives CASSPRTGWSTGELFF. This sequence joins TRBV7-2 and TRBJ2-2, with 8 positions matching TRBD1. The CDR3 is made up of 16 amino acids. Trimming removed 5 bases from V and 4 bases from J; junction bases left unmatched: 9. Germline CDR1 and CDR2: SGHTA and FQGNSA.

This clonotype showed up many times. This rearrangement joins TRBV11-2 to TRBJ2-7; 13 bases agree with TRBD2. Germline V gives CDR1 SGHAT, CDR2 FQNNGV. The junction had 7 bases not matched to a gene; V was cut back by 5 bases and J by 6 bases. There are 15 residues in the CDR3. In nucleotides, the CDR3 is TGTGCCAGCAGCACGCTGGGACTAGCGGGACGCGAGCAGTACTTC. Protein sequence: CASSTLGLAGREQYF.

This clonotype appeared many times. The chain employs TRBV20-1 and TRBJ2-1, with D tentatively TRBD2 (7 bases). Trimming left V 0 bases short and J 12 bases short, with 18 bases between. CDR1 and CDR2 (germline): DFQATT, SNEGSKA (reference sequence). The CDR3 totals 14 residues. CDR3 region: CSARDPGLGGVQFF. CDR3 coding DNA: TGCAGTGCTAGAGACCCTGGACTAGGGGGGGTGCAGTTCTTC.